This T cell receptor (beta chain) was identified in a study of T cells in Graves' hyperthyroidism and ophthalmopathy. This clonotype was observed many times. The germline gives CDR1 MNHGY, CDR2 SVAAGI. Trimming stripped 9 bases from V and 8 bases from J, with 14 bases between. The CDR3 totals 12 residues. TCR beta CDR3 regions were amplified from RNA. The HTBI primer set served for first-round RT-PCR of the TCR CDR3. From the multiplex PCR reads, TCRdb called clonotypes with MiXCR, one entry per CDR3 protein. Among around 300,000 distinct CDR3 sequences listed, roughly an eighth were seen once. This sequence was found in a woman aged 40 to 50 with Graves' hyperthyroidism. The chain carries TRBV6-9 and TRBJ2-4, with a possible D match to TRBD2 (7 bases). The sequenced material came from blood. The CDR3 nucleotides read TGTGCCAGGTTGAGAGGGGGGGACATTCAGTACTTC. Residues: CARLRGGDIQYF.